Included here is one T cell receptor (beta chain) sequence, with context. Its antigen is unidentified. In nominal health when sampled, donors likely had unrecorded immune exposures nonetheless. This sample was included in a study of cytomegalovirus exposure and HLA in healthy donors. In the PCR, 60 Vbeta and 13 Jbeta primers were used. The assay was immunoSEQ multiplex PCR, and TCRdb's table has in-frame clones only and misses some. The sample shows 100,000 or so clones, around 85% of them seen only once. Study-wide results and limits: A later analysis showed TCR association rates differing by HLA locus, peaking at DRB1 and lowest at HLA-C. A later analysis reportedly identified an Asian-associated ancestry cluster as carrying fewer N-insertions than the 666-donor mean. Overall, approximately 150 TCR beta chains were annotated as cytomegalovirus-associated.

The source material was PBMCs. This TCR derives from a man aged 25-45 years in good health and CMV-seropositive.

The CDR3 coding sequence is TGCGCCAGCAGCCCAGGGGTTGATCAGCCCCAGCATTTT. Protein sequence: CASSPGVDQPQHF. The chain joins TRBV5-1 to TRBJ1-5, with D possibly TRBD1 on 6 matching bases. V was pared by 4 bases and J by 5 bases, with 10 bases between. The CDR3 loop spans 13 amino acids. CDR1 SGHRS and CDR2 YFSETQ come from the germline V gene.